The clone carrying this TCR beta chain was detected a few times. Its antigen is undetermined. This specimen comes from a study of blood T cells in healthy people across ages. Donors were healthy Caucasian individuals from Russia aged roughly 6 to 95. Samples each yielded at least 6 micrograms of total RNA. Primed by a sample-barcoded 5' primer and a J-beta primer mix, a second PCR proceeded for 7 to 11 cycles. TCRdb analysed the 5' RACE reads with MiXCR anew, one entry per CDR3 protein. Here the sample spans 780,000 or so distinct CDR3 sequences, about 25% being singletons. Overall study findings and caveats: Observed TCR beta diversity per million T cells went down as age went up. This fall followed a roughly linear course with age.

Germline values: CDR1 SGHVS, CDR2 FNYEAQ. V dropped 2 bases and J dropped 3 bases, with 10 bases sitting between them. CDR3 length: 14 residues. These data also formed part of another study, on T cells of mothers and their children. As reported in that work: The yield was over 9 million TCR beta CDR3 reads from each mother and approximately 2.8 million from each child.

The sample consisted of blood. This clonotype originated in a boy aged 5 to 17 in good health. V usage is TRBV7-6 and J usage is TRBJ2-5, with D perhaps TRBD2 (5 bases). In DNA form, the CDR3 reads TGTGCCAGCAGCTTACTCGAGGGCAAAGAGACCCAGTACTTC. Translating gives CASSLLEGKETQYF.